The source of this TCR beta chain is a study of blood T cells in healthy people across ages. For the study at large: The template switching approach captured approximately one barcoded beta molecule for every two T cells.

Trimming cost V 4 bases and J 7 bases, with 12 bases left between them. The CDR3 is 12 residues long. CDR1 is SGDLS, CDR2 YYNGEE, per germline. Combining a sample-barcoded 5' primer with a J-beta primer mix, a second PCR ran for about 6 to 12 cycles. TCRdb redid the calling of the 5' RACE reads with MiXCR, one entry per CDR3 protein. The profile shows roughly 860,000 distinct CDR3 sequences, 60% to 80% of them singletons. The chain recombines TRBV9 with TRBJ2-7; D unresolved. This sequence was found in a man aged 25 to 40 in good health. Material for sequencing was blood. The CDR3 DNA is TGTGCCAGCAGCTTAGATTGGGGTGAGCAGTACTTC. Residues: CASSLDWGEQYF. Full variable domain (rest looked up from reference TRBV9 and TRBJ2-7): DSGVTQTPKHLITATGQRVTLRCSPRSGDLSVYWYQQSLDQGLQFLIQYYNGEERAKGNILERFSAQQFPDLHSELNLSSLELGDSALYFCASSLDWGEQYFGPGTRLTVT.